What follows are 19 T cell receptor beta chains derived from one specimen sequenced in a study of blood T cells in healthy people across ages. Then a second PCR, running about 6 to 12 cycles, was carried out with a sample-barcoded 5' primer and a J-beta primer mix. From the 5' RACE reads, TCRdb called clonotypes with MiXCR, one entry per CDR3 protein. The sample yields about 1 million distinct CDR3 sequences, more than 35% seen once. The source material was blood. Receptor source: a woman aged 60 to 75 in good health.

Note on this clonotype: A junction boundary mismatches the germline segment, possibly from a read error. The chain employs TRBV29-1 and TRBJ2-7; D is possibly TRBD1 (5 bases). Germline values: CDR1 SQVTM, CDR2 ANQGSEA. The length of the CDR3 is 15 residues. The CDR3 DNA reads TGCGGCGTTGTATTAGGGGATACTCGCTCCTACGAGCAGTACTTC. This encodes CGVVLGDTRSYEQYF.

As regards this clonotype: One end of the junction varies from germline; a read error may be responsible. The chain employs TRBV27 and TRBJ2-5; 11 bases are a match to TRBD2. The CDR3 is 19 residues long. The V gene's germline CDR1 is MNHEY and CDR2 SMNVEV (reference sequence). The CDR3 DNA sequence: TGTGCCGGCAGTTCCTCCACTAGCGGGAGTGGGGTTGTAAGGGAGACCCAGTACTTC. Its protein is CAGSSSTSGSGVVRETQYF.

The rearrangement uses TRBV12-3 or TRBV12-4 and TRBJ2-4; no clear D gene. V was clipped by 8 bases and J by 0 bases, with 17 bases between them. The CDR3 is 16 residues long. The CDR3 sequence is CASRSQGGSAKNIQYF. DNA of the CDR3: TGTGCCAGCCGATCTCAAGGCGGTTCAGCCAAAAACATTCAGTACTTC.

The gene calls are TRBV15 and TRBJ2-5; 9 positions match TRBD1. Germline trimming cut 3 bases from V and 2 bases from J; bases unmatched to any gene: 10. Germline CDR1 reads LNHNV; CDR2 reads YYDKDF (reference sequence). The CDR3 contains 17 residues. For the CDR3, the DNA is TGTGCCACCAGCAGGGTAAACCGGGACAGGGTACAAGAGACCCAGTACTTC. Translation: CATSRVNRDRVQETQYF.

The CDR3 is CATSASGSFDEQFF. DNA for the CDR3: TGTGCCACCAGTGCTAGCGGGAGTTTCGATGAGCAGTTCTTC. The rearrangement uses TRBV24-1 and TRBJ2-1, with 10 nucleotides matching TRBD2. CDR1 is KGHDR, CDR2 SFDVKD, per germline. Trimming at V came to 5 bases and at J to 8 bases, leaving 5 bases not matched to a gene. The CDR3 loop spans 14 amino acids.

The chain carries TRBV10-3 and TRBJ1-5; D might be TRBD1 (6 bases). Trimming pared 6 bases from V and 6 bases from J, leaving 12 bases between. CDR1 ENHRY and CDR2 SYGVKD come from the germline V gene. This CDR3 spans 13 amino acids. The CDR3 region is CAIRGGIGQPQHF. CDR3 DNA: TGTGCCATCAGAGGGGGTATTGGTCAGCCCCAGCATTTT.

In this sample, this clonotype turned up once. V usage is TRBV2 and J usage is TRBJ2-3; D call uncertain. The V and J ends lost 3 bases and 5 bases respectively, with 9 bases between them. CDR3 length: 13 residues. Germline V gene lookup returns CDR1 SNHLY and CDR2 FYNNEI. The CDR3 is CASSEARRDTQYF. CDR3 DNA: TGTGCCAGCAGTGAGGCGAGGAGAGATACGCAGTATTTT.

The chain carries TRBV30 and TRBJ2-5; 11 bases fit TRBD2. CDR1 and CDR2 from the germline V gene are GTSNPN and SVGIG (reference sequence). Unmatched junction bases numbered 9, after V lost 8 bases and J lost 4 bases. The CDR3 length is 14 residues. The CDR3 region is CAGKRLAGRETQYF. The CDR3 bases are TGTGCCGGCAAAAGACTAGCGGGAAGAGAGACCCAGTACTTC.

The V call is TRBV3-1, the J call TRBJ2-1; a possible D gene is TRBD1 (5 bases). The CDR3 extends over 16 amino acids. Trimming shortened V by 0 bases and J by 6 bases, and 15 bases separated the two germline ends. Germline V gene data show CDR1 as LGHDT and CDR2 as YNNKEL (reference sequence). The CDR3 DNA reads TGTGCCAGCAGCCAAGATGCCAGGGCCAGCTGCAATGAGCAGTTCTTC. Amino acid sequence: CASSQDARASCNEQFF.

This chain connects TRBV7-8 to TRBJ2-3; 9 bases align to TRBD2. Trimming took 2 bases from V and 4 from J; bases not matched to a gene: 7. The CDR3 has 16 amino acids. Looked up from germline, CDR1 is SGHVS and CDR2 is FQNEAQ. CDR3 bases: TGTGCCAGCAGCTTACGGGCGGGAGGGCCCCCAGATACGCAGTATTTT. It encodes CASSLRAGGPPDTQYF.

The V call is TRBV18, the J call TRBJ2-7; 7 bases are a match to TRBD2. The V and J ends lost 2 bases and 2 bases, in that order; junction bases with no gene match: 6. There are 15 residues in the CDR3. Germline values: CDR1 KGHSH, CDR2 LQKENI. The DNA of the CDR3 is TGTGCCAGCTCACCATTGGGGCTAGCGGCCTACGAGCAGTACTTC. Translated: CASSPLGLAAYEQYF.

This chain connects TRBV20-1 to TRBJ2-3; the match to TRBD2 covers 9 bases. Germline loops: CDR1 DFQATT, CDR2 SNEGSKA (reference sequence). CDR3 length: 14 amino acids. The V and J ends lost 2 bases and 4 bases, in that order; junction bases with no gene match: 4. The CDR3 DNA reads as TGCAGTGCTAGAAGCGGGAGGAGAGCAGATACGCAGTATTTT. Its translation: CSARSGRRADTQYF.

As concerns this clonotype: At one end the junction does not follow the germline gene, possibly because of a read error. V gene TRBV11-2 combines with J gene TRBJ2-3; 8 bases are shared with TRBD2. CDR3 length: 16 amino acids. CDR1 is SGHAT, CDR2 FQNNGV, per germline. The chain's CDR3 is CASSRVAGMGTDTQNF. The CDR3 coding sequence is TGTGCCAGCAGCCGAGTAGCGGGGATGGGTACAGATACGCAGAATTTT.

A word on this clonotype: One junction end does not reproduce the germline sequence, and a read error may be involved. The chain joins TRBV7-2 to TRBJ2-3, with D tentatively TRBD2 (6 bases). Germline CDR1 reads SGHTA; CDR2 reads FQGNSA. CDR3 length: 16 amino acids. CDR3 DNA: TGTGCCAGCAGCTTAAGATCGGGAGCCCCCACAGATATGCAGTATTTT. Amino acids: CASSLRSGAPTDMQYF.

CDR3 in amino acids: CASRETSGRVYEQFF. The CDR3 bases are TGTGCCAGCAGGGAGACGTCGGGGAGAGTCTATGAGCAGTTCTTC. This rearrangement joins TRBV2 to TRBJ2-1; a possible D gene is TRBD2 (5 bases). V was clipped by 6 bases and J by 8 bases, with 20 bases between them. Germline CDR1 reads SNHLY; CDR2 reads FYNNEI. The CDR3 is 15 amino acids.

This clonotype was found a few times. V gene TRBV12-3 or TRBV12-4 combines with J gene TRBJ2-4, with D tentatively TRBD2 (5 bases). This CDR3 is built from 13 residues. Trimming stripped 3 bases from V and 13 bases from J, with 16 bases between. This chain's CDR3 is CASSLGGFWEQYF. The CDR3 DNA reads as TGTGCCAGCAGTTTGGGCGGGTTCTGGGAGCAGTACTTC.

The V call is TRBV7-2, the J call TRBJ2-5, with no clear D. From germline, CDR1 is SGHTA and CDR2 FQGNSA. The CDR3 has 16 residues. V was cut by 2 bases and J by 0 bases, with 13 bases left in between. The CDR3 here is CASSLRLDTYQETQYF. The CDR3 DNA is TGTGCCAGCAGCTTACGACTCGACACGTACCAAGAGACCCAGTACTTC.

This chain links TRBV2 with TRBJ1-3, with TRBD1 matching over 8 bases. Germline values: CDR1 SNHLY, CDR2 FYNNEI. Trimming took 7 bases from V and 4 from J; bases not matched to a gene: 9. This CDR3 contains 15 residues. In DNA form, the CDR3 reads TGTGCCAGCACCTTGGACAGGGTGTCAGGAAACACCATATATTTT. Translated, it gives CASTLDRVSGNTIYF. The whole variable domain, filled in from reference TRBV2 and TRBJ1-3, reads EPEVTQTPSHQVTQMGQEVILRCVPISNHLYFYWYRQILGQKVEFLVSFYNNEISEKSEIFDDQFSVERPDGSNFTLKIRSTKLEDSAMYFCASTLDRVSGNTIYFGEGSWLTVV.

This chain connects TRBV13 to TRBJ2-7, with 9 bases fitting TRBD1. V dropped 0 bases and J dropped 7; count of bases not matched to a gene: 7. This CDR3 contains 15 residues. The germline CDR1 and CDR2 sequences are PRHDT and FYEKMQ (reference sequence). The CDR3 loop is CASSLGGTGLREQYF. The CDR3 coding sequence is TGTGCCAGCAGCTTAGGCGGGACAGGGTTACGTGAGCAGTACTTC.